The 12 T cell receptor beta chains listed next were all sequenced from one sample in a study of blood T cell repertoires in COVID-19. Profiled with immunoSEQ multiplex PCR; TCRdb holds only in-frame clones, not every one. The table records around 150,000 clones, approximately 90% of them present only once. The specimen was peripheral blood. These receptors were taken from a man aged 25-45 years with COVID-19, enrolled during active disease.

The chain carries TRBV28 and TRBJ2-3, with TRBD1 identical over 9 bases. Germline V gene lookup returns CDR1 MDHEN and CDR2 SYDVKM. V was pared by 5 bases and J by 5 bases, with 5 bases of the junction left unmatched. The CDR3 length is 14 residues. CDR3 protein: CASSPTGGRDTQYF. The CDR3, as DNA: TGTGCCAGCAGTCCTACAGGGGGCCGAGATACGCAGTATTTT.

V gene TRBV3-1 (or the pseudogene TRBV3-2) combines with J gene TRBJ2-5; 15 bases map to TRBD2. Looked up from germline, CDR1 is LGHDT and CDR2 is YNNKEL (reference sequence). CDR3 size: 19 residues. Germline trimming cut 0 bases from V and 3 bases from J; bases unmatched to any gene: 8. The CDR3 DNA reads as TGTGCCAGCAGCCAAGATATTAGGGGACTAGCGGGAGGAGAAGAGACCCAGTACTTC. It is translated as CASSQDIRGLAGGEETQYF.

The chain couples TRBV6-2 or TRBV6-3 to TRBJ2-7; tentative D call: TRBD1 (6 bases). The CDR3 runs to 15 residues. Trimming stripped 5 bases from V and 5 bases from J, with 19 bases between. Germline loops: CDR1 MNHEY, CDR2 SVGEGT. The CDR3 DNA reads TGTGCCAGCAGTCTTCGTCGGGGACAAGGCGACGAGCAGTACTTC. Its protein product is CASSLRRGQGDEQYF.

The chain employs TRBV21-1 and TRBJ1-2. TRBV21-1 is a recognized pseudogene. The CDR3 totals 18 residues. The CDR3 DNA sequence: TGTGCCAGCAGCAAAGAAGCGACGGAGAACCCAACAAACTATGGCTACACCTTC. Translating gives CASSKEATENPTNYGYTF.

This chain uses TRBV30 with TRBJ2-5; TRBD2 matches at 13 bases. The CDR3 covers 16 residues. Trimming at V came to 1 base and at J to 1 base, leaving 3 bases not matched to a gene. The germline CDR1 and CDR2 sequences are GTSNPN and SVGIG (reference sequence). CDR3: CAWSGTSGSLQETQYF. The CDR3 coding sequence is TGTGCCTGGAGTGGGACTAGCGGGAGTCTCCAAGAGACCCAGTACTTC.

The V call is TRBV5-4, the J call TRBJ1-5; D unresolved. The CDR3 runs 13 residues. Germline V gene sequence: CDR1 SGHNT, CDR2 YYREEE (reference sequence). The V and J ends lost 2 bases and 9 bases respectively, with 12 bases between them. CDR3 DNA: TGTGCCAGCAGCTTCGGTGGTCGCCCGCCCCAGCATTTT. This gives the protein CASSFGGRPPQHF.

This chain joins TRBV18 and TRBJ2-7, with D possibly matching TRBD1 (6 bases). V was pared by 5 bases and J by 2 bases, with 13 bases between. Germline loops: CDR1 KGHSH, CDR2 LQKENI. The CDR3 is 14 residues long. The CDR3 is CASSFPGQTYEQYF. CDR3 sequence (DNA): TGTGCCAGCTCATTCCCGGGACAAACCTACGAGCAGTACTTC.

V usage is TRBV7-2 and J usage is TRBJ1-2; D is possibly TRBD1 (5 bases). V was shortened by 1 base and J by 14 bases, with 14 bases between the two germline ends. The CDR3 is made up of 12 amino acids. Germline CDR1 is SGHTA and CDR2 is FQGNSA. The CDR3 reads CASSLGGSPPTF. CDR3 nucleotide sequence: TGTGCCAGCAGCTTAGGGGGCAGTCCCCCTACCTTC.

This chain joins TRBV15 and TRBJ2-5; D may be TRBD2 (7 bases). Per the germline V gene, CDR1 is LNHNV and CDR2 is YYDKDF (reference sequence). The CDR3 length is 16 residues. The V end was cut by 5 bases, the J end by 2 bases, with 18 bases between. CDR3 in DNA: TGTGCCACCAGCGGGGGCAGGGCTAGCGGACAAGAGACCCAGTACTTC. Protein product: CATSGGRASGQETQYF.

This clone was counted a few times. The genes are TRBV27 and TRBJ1-4; maybe TRBD1 (5 bases). This CDR3 has 15 amino acids. Trimming removed 3 bases from V and 8 bases from J, with 16 bases in between. Germline lookup yields CDR1 MNHEY and CDR2 SMNVEV (reference sequence). The CDR3 DNA reads TGTGCCAGCAGTTTGGGCAGGGCTGGGAGGGAAAAACTGTTTTTT. Amino acids: CASSLGRAGREKLFF.

J is TRBJ1-5 and V is TRBV18; 11 positions agree with TRBD1. Per germline, CDR1 KGHSH and CDR2 LQKENI. Trimming took 0 bases from V and 2 from J; bases not matched to a gene: 3. CDR3 length: 17 residues. The CDR3 reads CASSPPGTGGGNQPQHF. Here the CDR3 DNA reads TGTGCCAGCTCACCACCTGGGACAGGGGGAGGCAATCAGCCCCAGCATTTT.

J is TRBJ1-5 and V is TRBV7-2, with unresolved D. The germline V gene has CDR1 SGHTA and CDR2 FQGNSA. The V end was cut by 0 bases, the J end by 3 bases, with 12 bases between. The CDR3 loop spans 16 amino acids. CDR3 sequence (DNA): TGTGCCAGCAGCTTAGCCGGGATTGGGGTCAATCAGCCCCAGCATTTT. Protein: CASSLAGIGVNQPQHF.